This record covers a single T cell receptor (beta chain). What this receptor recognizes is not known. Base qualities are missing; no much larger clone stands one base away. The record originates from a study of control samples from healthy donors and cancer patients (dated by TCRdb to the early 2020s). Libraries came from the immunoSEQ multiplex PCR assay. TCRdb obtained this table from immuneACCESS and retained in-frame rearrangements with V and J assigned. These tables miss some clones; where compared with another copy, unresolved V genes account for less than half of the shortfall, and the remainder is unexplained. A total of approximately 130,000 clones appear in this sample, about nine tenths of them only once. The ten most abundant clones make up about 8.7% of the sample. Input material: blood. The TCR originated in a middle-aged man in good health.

CDR3 sequence: CASSQNTANTGELFF. The nucleotide sequence reads TGCGCCAGCAGCCAAAATACCGCGAACACCGGGGAGCTGTTTTTT. The chain employs TRBV4-3 and TRBJ2-2; the D segment cannot be called with confidence. The CDR3 covers 15 residues, taking in both the cysteine and the phenylalanine. Just the 45-base CDR3 DNA is kept, in frame starting at base 1. CDR1 and CDR2, looked up from the germline V gene, are LGHNA and YSLEER. Trimming costs V 2 bases and J 0 bases, and their ends lie 7 bases apart.